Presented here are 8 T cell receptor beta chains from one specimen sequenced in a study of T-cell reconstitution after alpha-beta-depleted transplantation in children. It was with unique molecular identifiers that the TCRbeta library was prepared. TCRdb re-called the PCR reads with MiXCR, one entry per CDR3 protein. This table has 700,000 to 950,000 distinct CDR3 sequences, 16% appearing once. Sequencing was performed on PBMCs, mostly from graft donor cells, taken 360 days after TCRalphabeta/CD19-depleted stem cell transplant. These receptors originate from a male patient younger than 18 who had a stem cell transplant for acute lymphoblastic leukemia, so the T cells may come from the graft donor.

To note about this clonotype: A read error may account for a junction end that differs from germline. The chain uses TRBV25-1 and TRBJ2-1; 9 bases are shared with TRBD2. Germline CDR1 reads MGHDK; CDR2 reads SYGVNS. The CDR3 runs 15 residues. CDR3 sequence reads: CASSDPGTSSSGVVF. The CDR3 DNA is TGTGCCAGCAGTGACCCCGGGACATCTTCTAGCGGGGTCGTCTTC.

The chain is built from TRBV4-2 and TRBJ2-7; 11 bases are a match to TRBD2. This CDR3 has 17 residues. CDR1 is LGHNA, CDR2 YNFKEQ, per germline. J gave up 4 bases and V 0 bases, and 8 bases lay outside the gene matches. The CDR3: CASSQDSQLAGVYEQYF. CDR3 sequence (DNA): TGTGCCAGCAGCCAAGATTCCCAACTAGCGGGAGTTTACGAGCAGTACTTC.

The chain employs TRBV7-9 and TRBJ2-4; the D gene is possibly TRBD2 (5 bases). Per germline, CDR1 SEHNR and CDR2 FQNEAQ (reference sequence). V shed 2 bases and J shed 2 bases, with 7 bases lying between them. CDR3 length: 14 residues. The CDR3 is CASSLRGTKNIQYF. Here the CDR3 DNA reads TGTGCCAGCAGCTTACGGGGAACCAAAAACATTCAGTACTTC.

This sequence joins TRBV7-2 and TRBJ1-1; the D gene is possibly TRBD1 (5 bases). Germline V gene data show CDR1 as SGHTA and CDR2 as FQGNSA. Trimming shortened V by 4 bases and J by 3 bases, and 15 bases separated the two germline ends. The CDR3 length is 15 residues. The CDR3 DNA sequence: TGTGCCAGCAGCTCGCGAGGGACTGGAGACACTGAAGCTTTCTTT. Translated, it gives CASSSRGTGDTEAFF. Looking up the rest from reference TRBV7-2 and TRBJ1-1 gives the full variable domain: GAGVSQSPSNKVTEKGKDVELRCDPISGHTALYWYRQSLGQGLEFLIYFQGNSAPDKSGLPSDRFSAERTGGSVSTLTIQRTQQEDSAVYLCASSSRGTGDTEAFFGQGTRLTVV.

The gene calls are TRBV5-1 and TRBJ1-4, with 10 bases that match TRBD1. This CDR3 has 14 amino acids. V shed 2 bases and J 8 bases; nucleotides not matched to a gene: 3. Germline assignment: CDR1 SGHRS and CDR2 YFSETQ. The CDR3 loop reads CASSLRQGAEKLFF. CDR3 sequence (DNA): TGCGCCAGCAGCTTACGACAGGGGGCCGAAAAACTGTTTTTT.

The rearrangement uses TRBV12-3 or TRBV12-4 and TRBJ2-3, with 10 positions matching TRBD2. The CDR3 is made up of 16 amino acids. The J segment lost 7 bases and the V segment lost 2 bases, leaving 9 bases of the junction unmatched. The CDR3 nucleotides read TGTGCCAGCAGTTTAAGGCTAGCGGGAGAGGGTTATACGCAGTATTTT. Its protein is CASSLRLAGEGYTQYF.

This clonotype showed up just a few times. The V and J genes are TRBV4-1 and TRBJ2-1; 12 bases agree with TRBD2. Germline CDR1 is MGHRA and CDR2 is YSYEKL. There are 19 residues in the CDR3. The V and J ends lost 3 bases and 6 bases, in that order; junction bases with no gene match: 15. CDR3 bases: TGCGCCAGCAGCCAGACGCCCTTTACTAGCGGGAGGATAGGCAATGAGCAGTTCTTC. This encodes CASSQTPFTSGRIGNEQFF.

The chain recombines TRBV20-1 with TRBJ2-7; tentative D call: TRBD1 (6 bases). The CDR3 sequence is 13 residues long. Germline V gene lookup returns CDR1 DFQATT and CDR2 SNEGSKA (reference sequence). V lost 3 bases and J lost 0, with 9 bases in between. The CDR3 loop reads CSASRGSSYEQYF. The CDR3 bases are TGCAGTGCTAGCAGGGGTAGCTCCTACGAGCAGTACTTC.